This entry concerns a single T cell receptor (beta chain). Its antigen is unidentified. RNA transcripts served as the template for amplifying TCR beta CDR3 regions. RT-PCR in the first round (using the HTBI primer set) targeted the TCR CDR3. MiXCR, applied by TCRdb to the multiplex PCR reads, yields one record per CDR3 protein. This sample has approximately 600,000 distinct CDR3 sequences, with 12% to 15% found just once. These data originate in a study of T cells in Graves' hyperthyroidism and ophthalmopathy. About the research overall: Staff took peripheral blood when the initial diagnosis was made, before any treatment began.

The J segment lost 3 bases and the V segment lost 4 bases, leaving 5 bases of the junction unmatched. CDR1 and CDR2 (germline): ENHRY, SYGVKD. CDR3 size: 15 residues. The study's findings and limits: Researchers found most expanded thyroid clonotypes above 0.001 in blood as well.

Ophthalmopathy cases met thresholds of Clinical Activity Score at least 3, NOSPECS grade at least 4 and duration under 3 months. Uncontrolled infection, other autoimmune disease, pregnancy and lactation each barred patients from inclusion. Source material: blood. The TCR was taken from a woman between 18 and 29 years old with Graves' ophthalmopathy. The chain has TRBV10-3 and TRBJ1-2; 10 bases are shared with TRBD1. CDR3 DNA sequence: TGTGCCATCAGTGTGGGGACAGGGGAGTACTATGGCTACACCTTC. Translated: CAISVGTGEYYGYTF.